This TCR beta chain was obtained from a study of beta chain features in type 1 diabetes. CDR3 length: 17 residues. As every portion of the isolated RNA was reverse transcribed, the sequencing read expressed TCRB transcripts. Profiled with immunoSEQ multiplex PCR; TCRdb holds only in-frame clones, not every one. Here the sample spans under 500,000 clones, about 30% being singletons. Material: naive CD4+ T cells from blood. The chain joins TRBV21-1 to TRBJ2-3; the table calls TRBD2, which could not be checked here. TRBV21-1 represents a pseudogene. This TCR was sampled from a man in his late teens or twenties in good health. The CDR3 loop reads CASSPSGTSGSTDTQYF. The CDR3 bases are TGTGCCAGCAGCCCCTCCGGGACTAGCGGTAGCACAGATACGCAGTATTTT.